This TCR beta chain is from a study of metastatic and nonmetastatic thyroid tumors (dated by TCRdb to 2018 to 2020). A note on the overall study: Repertoires from peripheral blood and from tumor or nodule tissue samples of malignant and benign thyroid patients were compared.

This clone was counted at least ten times. No cognate antigen has been identified for it. No base quality values were provided; no much bigger clone lies one nucleotide off. None of the patients had been given any treatment before thyroid surgery. Patient clinical samples collected from about 2011 to 2018 were retrospectively analysed using T-cell receptor beta sequencing. The research as a whole found: In both blood and tumor samples, TCR beta diversity was reported to be significantly higher in malignant tumors than in benign nodules.

Including the terminal cysteine and phenylalanine, the CDR3 comprises 17 residues. The kept DNA is CDR3 alone, 51 bases in frame from the first base. CDR1 is given as SNHLY and CDR2 as FYNNEI, both from the germline V gene. V lost 1 base and J lost 0 bases; the stretch between them is 10 bases long. Library creation used PCR. The sequencing machine was an Illumina HiSeq 4000. The TCR beta-chain CDR3 region of each patient was profiled by high-throughput sequencing. The source study handled its data this way. Drawing on CDR3 differences between clinicopathological groups, the researchers built a classifier meant to tell apart patients with distant-metastatic papillary thyroid cancer. To measure repertoire diversity the researchers used the Shannon index, while the Morisita-Horn index served to gauge how similar the tumor and blood repertoires were. TCRdb applied fastp at Q25 and MiXCR to the public reads, then kept only in-frame beta chains. The V and J calls come from TCRdb's annotation, not from the publication. The table for this sample lists 89,000 or so clones; less than 10% of them were counted only once. The leading ten clones occupy more than 8% of the sample.

The sample comprised blood. The chain was built from TRBV2 and TRBJ2-6; the D segment cannot be called with confidence. The sequence derives from a female donor with papillary thyroid cancer or a benign thyroid nodule (not recorded which). Some clones in this sample may be carry-over from other donors' samples. The CDR3 is CASSEGRVPSGANVLTF. The sequence in DNA is TGTGCCAGCAGTGAAGGTAGAGTCCCCTCTGGGGCCAACGTCCTGACTTTC. With the portions outside the CDR3 filled from the reference TRBV2 and TRBJ2-6 genes, the complete variable region becomes EPEVTQTPSHQVTQMGQEVILRCVPISNHLYFYWYRQILGQKVEFLVSFYNNEISEKSEIFDDQFSVERPDGSNFTLKIRSTKLEDSAMYFCASSEGRVPSGANVLTFGAGSRLTVL.